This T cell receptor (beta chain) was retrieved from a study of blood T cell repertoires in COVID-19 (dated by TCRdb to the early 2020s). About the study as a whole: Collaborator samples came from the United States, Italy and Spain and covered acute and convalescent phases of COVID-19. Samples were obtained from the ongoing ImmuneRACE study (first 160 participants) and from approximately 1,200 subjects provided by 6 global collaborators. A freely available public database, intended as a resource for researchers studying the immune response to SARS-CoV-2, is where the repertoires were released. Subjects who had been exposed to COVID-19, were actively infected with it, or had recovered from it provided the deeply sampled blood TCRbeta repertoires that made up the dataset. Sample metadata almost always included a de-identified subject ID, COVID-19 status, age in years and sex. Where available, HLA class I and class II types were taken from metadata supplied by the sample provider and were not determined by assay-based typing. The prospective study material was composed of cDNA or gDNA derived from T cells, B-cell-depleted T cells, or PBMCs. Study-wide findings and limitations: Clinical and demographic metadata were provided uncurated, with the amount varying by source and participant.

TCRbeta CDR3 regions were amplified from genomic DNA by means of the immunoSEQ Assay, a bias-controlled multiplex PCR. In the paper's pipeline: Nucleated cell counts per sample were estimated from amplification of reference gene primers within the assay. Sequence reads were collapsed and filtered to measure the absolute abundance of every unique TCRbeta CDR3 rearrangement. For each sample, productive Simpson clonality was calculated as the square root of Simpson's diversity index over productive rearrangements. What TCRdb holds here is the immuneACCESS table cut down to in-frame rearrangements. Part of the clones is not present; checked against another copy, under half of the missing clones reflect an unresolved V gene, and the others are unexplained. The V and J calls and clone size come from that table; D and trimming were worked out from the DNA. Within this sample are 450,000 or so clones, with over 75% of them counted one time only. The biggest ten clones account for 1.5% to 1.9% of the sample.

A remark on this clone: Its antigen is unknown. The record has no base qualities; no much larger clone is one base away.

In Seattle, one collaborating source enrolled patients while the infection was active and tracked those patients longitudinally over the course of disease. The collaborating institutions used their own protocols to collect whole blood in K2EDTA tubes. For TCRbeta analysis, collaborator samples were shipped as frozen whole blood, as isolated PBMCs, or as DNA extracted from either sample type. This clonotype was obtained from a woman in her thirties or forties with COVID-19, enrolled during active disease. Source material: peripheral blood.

DNA sequence: TGTGCCAGCAGCTTAGCGGGACAGGGGGGTGGCTACACCTTC. This codes for CASSLAGQGGGYTF. Recombination connected TRBV7-8 to TRBJ1-2; the central 11 bases match TRBD1. CDR1 and CDR2, looked up from the germline V gene, are SGHVS and FQNEAQ. From the cysteine up to the phenylalanine, the CDR3 has a length of 14 residues. The kept DNA is CDR3 alone, 42 bases in frame from the first base. Trimming removed 0 bases from V and 7 bases from J; the gene matches leave 1 base unexplained.